Given below is one T cell receptor (beta chain) in context. This clonotype was seen ten or more times. The antigen it binds to is not known. One base away there is no much larger clone; base qualities are not given. cDNA was synthesized by template-switch 5'RACE using a primer carrying a 10-nucleotide random unique molecular identifier by which each TCR transcript was tagged. Each sequencing run produced over 180 million TCR-beta sequences covering 15-18 subjects. The RNeasy kit was used to extract total RNA. TCR-beta VDJ regions were amplified with primers for the TCR constant region and the 5'RACE anchor, using the KAPA Real-time Library Amplification kit. Sample indexes and Illumina adaptors were added in a first PCR, and a second PCR then increased library yield. After Ampure bead purification, the roughly 650 bp TCR product was size-selected on a 2% E-gel SizeSelection system. Before pooling, library quality was checked on a Bioanalyzer, concentration was measured with Qubit, and libraries were quantified with the Kapa Library Quantification kit. Libraries were sequenced paired-end 2 x 150 bp on an Illumina HiSeq 2500. To increase sequence diversity, about 25-30% phiX was spiked into each library pool. In the original analysis: Quality-filtered reads were processed with the UMI-based MiGEC pipeline, which removed over 75% of raw TCR sequences during error correction. IMGT germline references were used for aligning VDJ genes, and each clonotype was defined as a unique CDR3 amino acid sequence together with its V-J genes. Clonal expansion, Shannon diversity, and CDR3 relatedness (CalcPairwiseDistances, ClusterSamples) were evaluated with VDJtools, and phylogenetic trees were built with CLCbio workbench. A clone was classed as expanded if it had 8 or more unique UMIs, a cutoff based on coefficient-of-variation modelling across technical triplicates. TCRdb ran its own pipeline on the public reads, namely fastp trimming at Q25 and MiXCR clone calling, and kept in-frame beta chains. Each CDR3 protein gets just one entry, which takes the most common genes and DNA from the rows behind it. The V and J calls shown here were made by TCRdb, not taken from the authors' results. The sample table shows about 46,000 distinct CDR3 sequences, and around 4% are seen once. In total, the top ten clones hold just over 5.5% of the sample.

As encoded in the germline V gene, CDR1 is SGHVS while CDR2 is FNYEAQ. From the cysteine up to the phenylalanine, the CDR3 has a length of 13 residues. Solely the CDR3 DNA is kept, with 39 bases framed from the first base. V is pared back by 5 bases and J by 0 bases, with 7 bases lying between the germline termini. This specimen belongs to a study of neurological immune-mediated disorders (dated 2019 in TCRdb). Regarding the complete study: Among the 34 multiple sclerosis patients, relapsing-remitting MS was present in roughly 30 and secondary progressive MS was present in 3. The 106 TCR-beta libraries covered PBMC samples along with longitudinal samples, technical triplicates, and paired sorted CD4+ and CD8+ T-cell subsets. Peripheral blood TCR-beta repertoires from patients with HTLV-I-associated myelopathy (HAM/TSP), patients with multiple sclerosis, and healthy controls were compared in the study using UMI-based sequencing. The cohort included some 70 subjects: about 15 with HAM/TSP, roughly 34 with multiple sclerosis, and approximately 20 healthy controls.

Unsorted PBMC libraries were generated from 2 million PBMCs stored in RNAlater at -80 °C until RNA extraction. Multiple sclerosis patients were enrolled in a US clinical protocol evaluating disease progression by magnetic resonance imaging. Peripheral blood underwent Ficoll-Hypaque density gradient centrifugation to isolate PBMCs, which were then cryopreserved in liquid nitrogen. Study-level results and caveats: In a phylogenetic analysis, the repertoires of 18 out of 34 MS patients fell into a single cluster of related CDR3 sequences, pointing to a possible signature at the repertoire level. No clinical or MRI features were associated with the MS cluster, and the authors said that larger cohorts are needed. The highest TCR clonal expansion was observed in HAM/TSP patients, whereas the lowest was observed in MS patients, even when compared with healthy controls. No identical CDR3 amino acid sequences were shared among expanded clones across subjects, suggesting private TCR-beta repertoires in all groups.

The V gene is TRBV7-6 and the J gene is TRBJ2-5; the D region may be TRBD1 or TRBD2, each matching 5 bases equally. The clonotype originates from a woman aged 55-69 years with multiple sclerosis. Specimen: PBMCs. Here the CDR3 is given as CASSLGHQETQYF. The nucleotides read TGTGCCAGCAGCCTGGGACACCAAGAGACCCAGTACTTC.